One sample yielded the 10 T cell receptor beta chains listed below, sequenced in a study of blood T cell repertoires in COVID-19. The table came from immunoSEQ multiplex PCR; TCRdb's copy has only in-frame clones and leaves some out. The sample records 130,000 or so clones, roughly 83% being singletons. Sequenced: peripheral blood. These receptor sequences come from a woman aged 80 or over with acute or convalescent COVID-19.

This clone was picked up one time. The chain uses TRBV6-5 and TRBJ1-3; 9 bases line up with TRBD1. Germline trimming cut 6 bases from V and 2 bases from J; bases unmatched to any gene: 2. CDR3 length: 14 residues. Looked up from germline, CDR1 is MNHEY and CDR2 is SVGAGI. The CDR3 sequence is CASRTGGTGNTIYF. The CDR3 region has the DNA TGTGCCAGCAGGACAGGGGGTACTGGAAACACCATATATTTT.

The chain recombines TRBV7-8 with TRBJ1-2, with D perhaps TRBD1 (6 bases). The CDR3 runs 12 residues. Germline V gives CDR1 SGHVS, CDR2 FQNEAQ. The V gene lost 5 bases and the J gene lost 6 bases, with 10 bases spanning the gap. This CDR3 reads CASSPQGNGYTF. CDR3 bases: TGTGCCAGCAGCCCCCAGGGGAATGGCTACACCTTC.

The rearrangement joins TRBV6-6 to TRBJ2-2; D might be TRBD1 (6 bases). CDR1 and CDR2 from the germline V gene are MNHNY and SVGAGI (reference sequence). V lost 7 bases to trimming and J lost 4 bases, with 19 bases between them. The CDR3 has 16 residues. CDR3 in amino acids: CASTKRGLGGTGELFF. CDR3 nucleotides: TGTGCCAGCACCAAACGGGGATTAGGGGGCACCGGGGAGCTGTTTTTT.

The V and J genes are TRBV24-1 and TRBJ2-2, with TRBD1 matching over 8 bases. This CDR3 has 15 residues. Germline CDR1 KGHDR, CDR2 SFDVKD. Trimming removed 5 bases from V and 2 bases from J; junction bases left unmatched: 3. In nucleotides, the CDR3 is TGTGCCACCAGTGGGGGACAGGTTAACACCGGGGAGCTGTTTTTT. Translating it yields CATSGGQVNTGELFF.

This clone came up a few times. The rearrangement uses TRBV3-1 (or the pseudogene TRBV3-2) and TRBJ2-1; D uncertain. The CDR3 consists of 12 residues. Germline V gene sequence: CDR1 LGHDT, CDR2 YNNKEL (reference sequence). The V gene lost 5 bases and the J gene lost 5 bases, with 7 bases spanning the gap. The CDR3 loop is CASSVADNEQFF. The CDR3 nucleotides read TGTGCCAGCAGCGTAGCCGACAATGAGCAGTTCTTC.

The V gene is TRBV6-5, the J gene TRBJ2-3; no firm D call. The ends were cut back, 10 bases at V and 5 bases at J, with 10 bases in the middle. The CDR3 has 11 amino acids. CDR1 and CDR2 from the germline V gene are MNHEY and SVGAGI. CDR3 region: CATATGDTQYF. In DNA, the CDR3 is TGTGCCACCGCGACGGGAGATACGCAGTATTTT.

CDR3 in DNA: TGTGCCAGCAGCCTGGGACTAGTCAATGGAGTAATCCAGTACTTC. It codes for CASSLGLVNGVIQYF. The V gene is TRBV11-1, the J gene TRBJ2-5; 8 bases map to TRBD2. The CDR3 covers 15 residues. V trimming: 5 bases; J trimming: 10 bases; junction bases outside the gene matches: 15. CDR1 and CDR2 from the germline V gene are SGHAT and FQDESV (reference sequence).

The V call is TRBV6-5, the J call TRBJ1-3, with no clear D. CDR1 and CDR2 (germline): MNHEY, SVGAGI. The CDR3 has 15 residues. V lost 4 bases to trimming and J lost 0 bases, with 10 bases between them. CDR3 loop: CASSSGFNSGNTIYF. CDR3 coding DNA: TGTGCCAGCAGTTCGGGGTTCAACTCTGGAAACACCATATATTTT.

This clone has just a few counts. The chain joins TRBV7-6 to TRBJ2-1, with 8 nucleotides matching TRBD1. This CDR3 is 16 amino acids long. The V gene's germline CDR1 is SGHVS and CDR2 FNYEAQ. Trimming removed 2 bases from V and 3 bases from J; junction bases left unmatched: 6. The CDR3: CASSLFPGQGYNEQFF. In nucleotides, the CDR3 is TGTGCCAGCAGCTTATTTCCCGGACAGGGCTACAATGAGCAGTTCTTC.

This clone was counted between two and nine times. The V call is TRBV10-3, the J call TRBJ1-4; D is possibly TRBD1 (6 bases). The V and J ends lost 4 bases and 6 bases respectively, with 18 bases between them. The CDR3 is made up of 16 amino acids. Germline-derived CDR1 and CDR2 are ENHRY and SYGVKD. DNA of the CDR3: TGTGCCATCAGTGGTGAGCAGGGGAGCGAGGATGAAAAACTGTTTTTT. This sequence encodes CAISGEQGSEDEKLFF.